The 4 T cell receptor beta chains presented below share a single source sample, sequenced in a study of Tregs in tolerant kidney transplant recipients. Repertoires were generated with immunoSEQ multiplex PCR, while TCRdb's copy carries only in-frame clones and drops some. This table lists roughly 5,700 clones. Mixed chimerism was transient after nonmyeloablative marrow transplants from related graft donors. The sample in question was CD4+ T cells from blood (PBMCs), obtained approximately 15 months after the transplant. The receptors were gathered from a human patient who received a combined kidney and bone marrow transplant. The T cells may come from the graft donor.

About this clone itself: The read ends 3 residues early relative to the CDR3; the germline J gene fills the gap. The chain couples TRBV2 to TRBJ1-4; 9 positions match TRBD1. Trimming at V came to 2 bases and at J to 2 bases, leaving 6 bases not matched to a gene. This CDR3 has 17 residues. Germline CDR1 SNHLY, CDR2 FYNNEI. The DNA read from the CDR3 is TGTGCCAGCAGTGAACGGGGACAGGGCAGTACTAATGAAAAA. Its protein is CASSERGQGSTNEK. The complete CDR3 reads CASSERGQGSTNEKLFF.

With respect to this clone: The observed sequence ends 3 residues before the CDR3 terminus, with the missing tail filled in from the germline J gene. The chain is built from TRBV7-9 and TRBJ1-1, with 9 bases lining up with TRBD1. Germline CDR1 is SEHNR and CDR2 is FQNEAQ (reference sequence). The CDR3 runs 12 residues. The DNA read from the CDR3 is TGTGCCAGCAGCCTGGACAGGGGTCGG. Residues: CASSLDRGR. The entire CDR3 reads CASSLDRGRAFF. The full variable domain, its missing parts supplied by reference TRBV7-9 and TRBJ1-1, is DTGVSQNPRHKITKRGQNVTFRCDPISEHNRLYWYRQTLGQGPEFLTYFQNEAQLEKSRLLSDRFSAERPKGSFSTLEIQRTEQGDSAMYLCASSLDRGRAFFGQGTRLTVV.

About this clone: The read comes to an end 3 residues before the CDR3 does, leaving the germline J gene to fill in the end. The V and J genes are TRBV29-1 and TRBJ1-3; weak D call: TRBD1 (5 bases). The CDR3 loop spans 15 amino acids. CDR1 and CDR2 from the germline V gene are SQVTM and ANQGSEA. The V end lost 7 bases, the J end lost 1 base, and 17 bases lay between the germline ends. This CDR3 is CSAHEGGGSGNTIYF. The part of the CDR3 DNA that was read is TGCAGCGCCCACGAGGGCGGGGGTTCTGGAAACACC.

This clone shows up as medium-sized by frequency. The read terminates 3 residues ahead of where the CDR3 ends, so the germline J gene completes it. The chain recombines TRBV13 with TRBJ1-6; 8 nucleotides agree with TRBD1. The CDR3 loop spans 15 amino acids. V lost 0 bases to trimming and J lost 6 bases; unmatched junction nucleotides: 1. Germline CDR1 reads PRHDT; CDR2 reads FYEKMQ (reference sequence). The CDR3 region is CASSLGGQANSPLHF. The covered CDR3 bases are TGTGCCAGCAGCTTAGGGGGACAGGCTAATTCACCC.